This TCR beta chain derives from a study of blood T cell repertoires in COVID-19. Here immunoSEQ multiplex PCR was the method, and the copy in TCRdb shows in-frame clones only, minus some. The repertoire holds approximately 280,000 clones, with roughly 80% as singletons. The CDR3 consists of 15 residues. CDR1 and CDR2 (germline): SGHAT, FQNNGV. Trimming shortened V by 5 bases and J by 3 bases, and 14 bases separated the two germline ends. The study assigned cohorts using participant-reported clinical history. The material sequenced was PBMCs or T cells enriched from blood (not recorded which). The sequence derives from a man aged 40-49 years who had been exposed to COVID-19. The chain recombines TRBV11-2 with TRBJ1-5; tentative D call: TRBD1 (6 bases). The CDR3 here is CASSPETGPNQPQHF. The CDR3 DNA reads as TGTGCCAGCAGCCCCGAGACAGGCCCCAATCAGCCCCAGCATTTT. The variable domain in full, completed from reference TRBV11-2 and TRBJ1-5, reads EAGVAQSPRYKIIEKRQSVAFWCNPISGHATLYWYQQILGQGPKLLIQFQNNGVVDDSQLPKDRFSAERLKGVDSTLKIQPAKLEDSAVYLCASSPETGPNQPQHFGDGTRLSIL.